The 26 T cell receptor beta chains below all came from one sample that was sequenced in a study of memory CD4+ T cells and cytomegalovirus serostatus. Single viable CD3+CD4+CD8-CD45RO+ cells were sorted as the memory CD4+ T cells. This table comes from immunoSEQ multiplex PCR, and its TCRdb copy is limited to in-frame clones, with some not included. In the table there are over 40,000 clones, more than 60% of which are singletons. The sample was memory CD4+ T cells from blood. These receptors originate from an adult in good health and CMV-seronegative.

The chain is built from TRBV7-8 and TRBJ1-2; D call uncertain. The CDR3 covers 15 residues. Per the germline V gene, CDR1 is SGHVS and CDR2 is FQNEAQ. V was cut by 4 bases and J by 4 bases, with 16 bases left in between. Here the CDR3 reads CASSSVKTLSYGYTF. CDR3 DNA: TGTGCCAGCAGCTCCGTCAAAACTCTAAGCTATGGCTACACCTTC.

This chain links TRBV2 with TRBJ1-4; no definite D call. Germline V gene data show CDR1 as SNHLY and CDR2 as FYNNEI. This CDR3 has 14 amino acids. V lost 5 bases to trimming and J lost 4 bases, with 11 bases between them. CDR3 DNA sequence: TGTGCCAGCAGTTTAGACCTCTATAATGAAAAACTGTTTTTT. This gives the protein CASSLDLYNEKLFF.

The chain couples TRBV9 to TRBJ2-5, with D possibly matching TRBD1 (6 bases). With 1 base removed from V and 2 bases from J, the gap between germline ends came to 12 bases. The CDR3 runs to 15 residues. Germline-derived CDR1 and CDR2 are SGDLS and YYNGEE. The CDR3 DNA follows: TGTGCCAGCAGCGTAATGGACAGTTATCAAGAGACCCAGTACTTC. Its protein is CASSVMDSYQETQYF.

This chain links TRBV7-8 with TRBJ1-2, with D unresolved. Germline lookup yields CDR1 SGHVS and CDR2 FQNEAQ. Trimming cost V 4 bases and J 5 bases, with 11 bases left between them. The CDR3 has 13 amino acids. The DNA of the CDR3 is TGTGCCAGCAGCTCCGACGTTGTATATGGCTACACCTTC. As protein: CASSSDVVYGYTF.

The CDR3 bases are TGTGCCAGTAGTATCGGTAACCAAGAGACCCAGTACTTC. Translating gives CASSIGNQETQYF. The J gene is TRBJ2-5, the V gene TRBV19; D is unresolved. V dropped 3 bases and J dropped 0 bases, with 5 bases sitting between them. Germline V gene data show CDR1 as LNHDA and CDR2 as SQIVND (reference sequence). This CDR3 contains 13 residues.

The gene calls are TRBV10-2 and TRBJ2-7; D call uncertain. CDR3 length: 12 amino acids. V lost 0 bases to trimming and J lost 6 bases, with 6 bases between them. The V gene's germline CDR1 is WSHSY and CDR2 SAAADI. The CDR3 spells CASSESWGEQYF. CDR3 nucleotide sequence: TGCGCCAGCAGTGAGTCGTGGGGCGAGCAGTACTTC.

This clone was recorded only once. The V call is TRBV10-1, the J call TRBJ2-5; D remains unclear. Trimming pared 3 bases from V and 5 bases from J, leaving 7 bases between. The germline V gene encodes CDR1 WNHNN and CDR2 SYGVQD (reference sequence). The CDR3 consists of 12 residues. The CDR3 DNA reads TGCGCCAGCAGTGATACTTGGGAGACCCAGTACTTC. It is translated as CASSDTWETQYF.

The chain combines TRBV2 with TRBJ1-1; a possible D gene is TRBD1 (6 bases). Trimming shortened V by 6 bases and J by 1 base, and 12 bases separated the two germline ends. In germline, CDR1 is SNHLY, CDR2 FYNNEI. The CDR3 is 14 amino acids. The CDR3 nucleotides read TGTGCCAGCAGGGACAGACTAAGGAACACTGAAGCTTTCTTT. Protein product: CASRDRLRNTEAFF.

The J gene is TRBJ1-6, the V gene TRBV7-2, with 11 bases identical to TRBD1. Germline CDR1 is SGHTA and CDR2 is FQGNSA. V lost 2 bases to trimming and J lost 1 base; unmatched junction nucleotides: 7. The CDR3 is made up of 19 amino acids. In DNA, the CDR3 is TGTGCCAGCAGCTTATTGTCAGGGACAGGGGGTTCCTATAATTCACCCCTCCACTTT. Translation gives CASSLLSGTGGSYNSPLHF.

The genes are TRBV7-8 and TRBJ1-5; TRBD1 matches at 9 bases. V was clipped by 4 bases and J by 4 bases; unmatched bases: 11. The length of the CDR3 is 17 residues. The germline gives CDR1 SGHVS, CDR2 FQNEAQ. CDR3 bases: TGTGCCAGCAGCTCCTTGTTAGGGACAGGGATTAATCAGCCCCAGCATTTT. This codes for CASSSLLGTGINQPQHF.

The rearrangement joins TRBV5-1 to TRBJ1-1; D is perhaps TRBD1 (6 bases). Germline V gene data show CDR1 as SGHRS and CDR2 as YFSETQ. Trimming shortened V by 0 bases and J by 4 bases, and 19 bases separated the two germline ends. The CDR3 totals 17 residues. The CDR3 protein is CASSLEGTGRATTEAFF. The DNA of the CDR3 is TGCGCCAGCAGCTTGGAAGGTACAGGGAGGGCTACCACTGAAGCTTTCTTT.

The J gene is TRBJ2-3, the V gene TRBV5-1, with a possible D match to TRBD1 (6 bases). V lost 1 base and J lost 0, with 12 bases in between. Germline assignment: CDR1 SGHRS and CDR2 YFSETQ. The CDR3 has 16 residues. The CDR3 protein is CASSLMGDTSTDTQYF. The CDR3 DNA is TGCGCCAGCAGCTTGATGGGGGACACAAGCACAGATACGCAGTATTTT.

V usage is TRBV9 and J usage is TRBJ1-1; tentatively, D is TRBD1 (5 bases). This CDR3 is 14 amino acids long. The V end was cut by 3 bases, the J end by 5 bases, with 14 bases between. CDR1 is SGDLS, CDR2 YYNGEE, per germline. The CDR3 DNA sequence: TGTGCCAGCAGCGGAGGGAGGAAGGGGACTGAAGCTTTCTTT. Residues: CASSGGRKGTEAFF.

This chain joins TRBV27 and TRBJ2-1, with D uncertain. Trimming stripped 6 bases from V and 0 bases from J, with 15 bases between. The CDR3 runs to 16 residues. Germline CDR1 reads MNHEY; CDR2 reads SMNVEV (reference sequence). The CDR3 is CASRSIQTLSYNEQFF. The CDR3 DNA is TGTGCCAGCAGAAGTATACAGACACTCTCCTACAATGAGCAGTTCTTC.

This clone was counted once. CDR3 sequence: CAWSGTYGYTF. The CDR3 nucleotides are TGTGCCTGGAGTGGCACCTATGGCTACACCTTC. The chain couples TRBV30 to TRBJ1-2; D not resolved. Per germline, CDR1 GTSNPN and CDR2 SVGIG (reference sequence). V was cut by 1 base and J by 4 bases, with 4 bases left in between. The CDR3 covers 11 residues.

The sample holds one count of this clone. The rearrangement uses TRBV27 and TRBJ2-5; 10 nucleotides agree with TRBD1. This CDR3 spans 17 amino acids. Germline V gene sequence: CDR1 MNHEY, CDR2 SMNVEV (reference sequence). With 7 bases clipped from V and 3 bases from J, the junction kept 14 bases outside the gene matches. The CDR3 loop reads CASTSSLRGQGKETQYF. As DNA, the CDR3 is TGTGCCAGCACCTCAAGTCTTAGGGGACAGGGGAAAGAGACCCAGTACTTC.

V usage is TRBV29-1 and J usage is TRBJ1-1; D might be TRBD1 (6 bases). CDR1 is SQVTM, CDR2 ANQGSEA, per germline. The V gene lost 8 bases and the J gene lost 1 base, with 14 bases spanning the gap. The length of the CDR3 is 13 residues. The CDR3 DNA is TGCAGCTCCGGACTGACAGGGAACACTGAAGCTTTCTTT. Its protein product is CSSGLTGNTEAFF.

The rearrangement links TRBV28 to TRBJ2-2; no definite D call. From germline, CDR1 is MDHEN and CDR2 SYDVKM. The V gene lost 10 bases and the J gene lost 1 base, with 10 bases spanning the gap. The CDR3 consists of 13 residues. Written as DNA, the CDR3 is TGTGCCATCCACAACGGGAACACCGGGGAGCTGTTTTTT. Protein sequence: CAIHNGNTGELFF.

The V gene is TRBV5-1, the J gene TRBJ2-5, with 8 bases lining up with TRBD2. This CDR3 spans 15 amino acids. V lost 4 bases, J lost 5 bases, and 10 bases stayed unmatched. Germline V lookup: CDR1 SGHRS, CDR2 YFSETQ. The CDR3 nucleotides read TGCGCCAGCAGCCGCAGAGCGGGGGACGGGGAGACCCAGTACTTC. Translation gives CASSRRAGDGETQYF.

The genes are TRBV7-8 and TRBJ1-5; D unresolved. Trimming shortened V by 1 base and J by 5 bases, and 12 bases separated the two germline ends. The CDR3 is made up of 15 amino acids. From germline, CDR1 is SGHVS and CDR2 FQNEAQ. This CDR3 is CASSLVQRVDQPQHF. The CDR3 nucleotides read TGTGCCAGCAGCTTAGTACAGCGGGTTGATCAGCCCCAGCATTTT.

V gene TRBV28 combines with J gene TRBJ1-4, with D perhaps matching TRBD1 (5 bases). The CDR3 loop spans 13 amino acids. The V end was cut by 8 bases, the J end by 7 bases, with 14 bases between. Germline assignment: CDR1 MDHEN and CDR2 SYDVKM. CDR3 residues: CASRQPVGEKLFF. The CDR3 DNA is TGTGCCAGCCGACAGCCAGTGGGTGAAAAACTGTTTTTT.

V usage is TRBV7-2 and J usage is TRBJ1-5, with D possibly being TRBD1 (6 bases). CDR1 is SGHTA and CDR2 is FQGNSA in the germline V gene. This CDR3 is 15 amino acids long. Trimming cost V 4 bases and J 0 bases, with 10 bases left between them. The CDR3 DNA follows: TGTGCCAGCAGCTCCCAACAGGGTAGCAATCAGCCCCAGCATTTT. Its translation is CASSSQQGSNQPQHF.

The rearrangement joins TRBV7-2 to TRBJ1-2; unclear D gene. Germline assignment: CDR1 SGHTA and CDR2 FQGNSA. Trimming removed 5 bases from V and 8 bases from J, with 6 bases in between. The CDR3 runs 10 residues. CDR3 nucleotide sequence: TGTGCCAGCAGCACAGAGGGCTACACCTTC. Its translation is CASSTEGYTF.

This sequence joins TRBV9 and TRBJ2-3; D is uncertain. Germline V lookup: CDR1 SGDLS, CDR2 YYNGEE. The CDR3 sequence is 14 residues long. Trimming took 0 bases from V and 0 from J, leaving 5 bases between them. The CDR3 bases are TGTGCCAGCAGCGTAGGCAGTAGCACAGATACGCAGTATTTT. It yields the protein CASSVGSSTDTQYF.

This chain connects TRBV2 to TRBJ1-3; 8 nucleotides agree with TRBD1. Germline CDR1 is SNHLY and CDR2 is FYNNEI. This CDR3 has 15 amino acids. V shed 10 bases, J shed 4 bases, and the junction held 12 bases outside the gene matches. CDR3 region: CATGTGTFGGNTIYF. CDR3 in DNA: TGTGCCACAGGGACAGGAACCTTCGGAGGAAACACCATATATTTT.

The V and J genes are TRBV6-5 and TRBJ1-2; 8 bases map to TRBD1. Germline assignment: CDR1 MNHEY and CDR2 SVGAGI. This CDR3 spans 13 amino acids. Trimming removed 4 bases from V and 5 bases from J; junction bases left unmatched: 3. CDR3 nucleotide sequence: TGTGCCAGCAGTTTGACAGGGGATTATGGCTACACCTTC. It specifies CASSLTGDYGYTF.